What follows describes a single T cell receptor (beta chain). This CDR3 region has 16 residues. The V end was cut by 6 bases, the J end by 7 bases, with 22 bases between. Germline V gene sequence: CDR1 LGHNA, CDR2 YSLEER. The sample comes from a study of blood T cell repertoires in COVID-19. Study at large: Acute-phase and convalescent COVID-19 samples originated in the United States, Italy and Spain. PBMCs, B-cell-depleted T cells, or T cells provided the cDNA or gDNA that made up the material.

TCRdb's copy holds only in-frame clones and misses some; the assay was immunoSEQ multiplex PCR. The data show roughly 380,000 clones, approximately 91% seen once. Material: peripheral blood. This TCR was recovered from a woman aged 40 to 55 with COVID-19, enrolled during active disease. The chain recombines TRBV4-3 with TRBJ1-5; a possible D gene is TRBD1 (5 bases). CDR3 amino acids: CASSHSIGVEMQPQHF. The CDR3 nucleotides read TGCGCCAGCAGTCACTCGATAGGGGTGGAGATGCAGCCCCAGCATTTT.